This TCR beta chain was observed in a study of shared clonotypes between healthy human individuals. Study-wide context: Each donor's CD8 memory used one plate, CD8 naive two, each CD4 subset three.

The CDR3 length is 13 residues. Germline CDR1 and CDR2: GTSNPN and SVGIG (reference sequence). Trimming shortened V by 3 bases and J by 0 bases, and 8 bases separated the two germline ends. TCRdb keeps only in-frame clones here, not all; method: immunoSEQ multiplex PCR. The table lists 2 million to 3 million clones, approximately 90% of them singletons, with about 0.13% in the top ten. The source of this sequence is a man aged 18 to 29 in good health. Material for sequencing was naive CD4+ T cells sorted from blood. Subset described: CD45RA+ positively selected. The chain links TRBV30 to TRBJ1-1; perhaps TRBD1 as D (5 bases). Here the CDR3 reads CAWRQAMNTEAFF. As DNA, the CDR3 is TGTGCCTGGAGACAGGCTATGAACACTGAAGCTTTCTTT.